The 4 T cell receptor beta chains in this list originate from one sample, sequenced in a study of T cell responses to AZD1222 COVID-19 vaccine. Clones were read by immunoSEQ multiplex PCR, and TCRdb kept only the in-frame ones, dropping some. Found here are roughly 84,000 clones, nearly 90% of them singletons; the top ten hold roughly 1.6%. This sample comprised peripheral blood, obtained on day 0 of AZD1222 vaccination. The receptors were sampled from an adult in good health.

V gene TRBV7-9 combines with J gene TRBJ1-2; D is unclear. CDR1 is SEHNR, CDR2 FQNEAQ, per germline (reference sequence). The CDR3 consists of 13 residues. Trimming took 7 bases from V and 2 from J, leaving 11 bases between them. CDR3 in DNA: TGTGCCAGCACTTTGGAGGTCAACTATGGCTACACCTTC. As protein: CASTLEVNYGYTF.

The chain couples TRBV6-1 to TRBJ2-6; D ambiguous. The CDR3 is made up of 16 amino acids. Trimming removed 4 bases at V and 0 bases at J, with 10 bases between. Germline CDR1 and CDR2: MNHNS and SASEGT. CDR3 sequence reads: CASSVSPYSGANVLTF. The CDR3 DNA reads as TGTGCCAGCAGTGTCAGTCCGTACTCTGGGGCCAACGTCCTGACTTTC.

The chain recombines TRBV19 with TRBJ2-5; D remains ambiguous. Germline loops: CDR1 LNHDA, CDR2 SQIVND (reference sequence). V was clipped by 1 base and J by 2 bases, with 5 bases between them. This CDR3 is built from 13 residues. The CDR3 DNA reads TGTGCCAGTAGTATAGGAGGACAAGAGACCCAGTACTTC. This encodes CASSIGGQETQYF.

The chain couples TRBV4-1 to TRBJ2-3; weak D call: TRBD1 (5 bases). Trimming removed 9 bases from V and 4 bases from J, with 14 bases in between. Germline loops: CDR1 MGHRA, CDR2 YSYEKL. The CDR3 length is 13 residues. The CDR3 spells CARSAEGADTQYF. The CDR3 DNA is TGCGCCAGATCAGCTGAAGGGGCAGATACGCAGTATTTT.